This note documents a single T cell receptor beta chain sequence. This receptor's antigen is unknown. Qualities for individual bases were not recorded, and no much larger clone is one base off. Genomic DNA was extracted from sorted cells for sequencing of the TCRbeta CDR3 region. The immunoSEQ Assay was used for sequencing of TCRbeta CDR3 regions. In TCRdb, the immuneACCESS table is reduced to in-frame sequences with V and J assigned. These tables do not hold every clone; where another copy was compared, an unresolved V gene accounts for under half, and the others remain unexplained. Counted in this sample were around 53,000 clones; around four fifths of them appeared once. Clones ranked in the top ten supply 2.8% of the sample. The data stem from a study of OX40 agonist ivuxolimab in advanced cancers. As for the study more broadly: The costimulatory receptor OX40 (CD134) was targeted by ivuxolimab, a fully human IgG2 agonistic monoclonal antibody. Intravenous ivuxolimab was administered to patients every 2 weeks at six dose levels: 0.01, 0.1, 0.3, 1.5, 3 and 10 mg/kg. Among the approximately 54 dose-escalation patients, some 20 had hepatocellular carcinoma, roughly 15 melanoma, 9 renal cell carcinoma and 9 head and neck cancer. A male proportion of 82.7% and a mean age of approximately 55 years, ranging from 23 to 79, were recorded for the dose-escalation cohort. Patients were allowed to have had prior anti-PD-1, anti-PD-L1 or anti-CTLA-4 therapy, and approximately 40% of the dose-escalation patients had previously received checkpoint inhibitors. Three dose-escalation patients achieved partial responses, one with hepatocellular carcinoma and two with cutaneous melanoma. The purpose of peripheral TCRbeta sequencing was to test whether ivuxolimab changed TCR sequence diversity and led to clonal T-cell expansion. The paper covers the monotherapy dose-escalation part of the phase I ivuxolimab trial, which included N = 52 patients. What the research found in general, with its limitations: After ivuxolimab, expanded clones were on average more numerous among CD8+ T cells than among CD4+ T cells. Low levels of normalized T-cell clonal expansion were also seen in some nonresponding patients. The antigen specificity of the peripheral T cells that underwent clonal expansion was not determined. At doses of 0.1 to 3.0 mg/kg, clonal expansion of both CD4+ and CD8+ T cells in blood was seen between baseline and week 6. In the 0.1-3.0 mg/kg groups, partial responders were among the patients with the lowest normalized peripheral clonal expansion, particularly in CD8+ T cells.

The trial excluded patients who had a history of autoimmune disease or were on systemic immunosuppression. Peripheral blood for TCR sequencing was drawn from every dose cohort at baseline, at cycle 4 day 1 and at cycle 7 day 1. Samples came from an open-label, multicenter, first-in-human phase I dose-escalation trial of ivuxolimab. The trial enrolled adults with locally advanced or metastatic head and neck squamous cell, hepatocellular, melanoma or renal cell carcinoma. Before TCR sequencing, CD4+ T cells and CD8+ T cells were sorted from peripheral blood as separate populations. Looking up the germline V gene (reference sequence) yields CDR1 SEHNR and CDR2 FQNEAQ. The CDR3, from cysteine to phenylalanine, totals 14 residues. Only the CDR3 DNA stays, 42 bases, in frame from base 1. V drops 2 bases and J drops 5 bases, leaving 12 bases in between.

The starting material was CD4+ or CD8+ T cells sorted from blood, obtained in a trial of the OX40 agonist ivuxolimab. The rearrangement joined TRBV7-9 to TRBJ1-1, and perhaps TRBD1 as D gene, on 5 matching bases. The clonotype originates from an adult with an advanced solid tumor such as melanoma, head and neck, liver or kidney cancer. In nucleotide form, the sequence is TGTGCCAGCAGCTTATGGCAGGGCGGGACTGAAGCTTTCTTT. The translation is CASSLWQGGTEAFF.